This TCR beta chain came from a study of T cell responses to AZD1222 COVID-19 vaccine (dated by TCRdb to the early 2020s). With regard to the full study: AZD1222 recipients with second doses at about 4 weeks or about 12 weeks were pooled, because spike-specific TCR depth and breadth did not differ between schedules. TCR sequencing covered some 250 trial participants: 200 to 210 given two doses of AZD1222 and about 26 given two doses of MenACWY control vaccine. Trial participants were enrolled into age subgroups of 18-55, 56-69 and 70-plus years, which contained roughly 140, 27 and 60 TCR-sequenced participants, respectively. The research as a whole found: After two AZD1222 doses, spike-specific TCR breadth and depth were significantly higher than at day 0 and than in MenACWY recipients. Because no day 14 peak-response samples were available, the repertoires could be characterized only after the peak T cell response. Participants were mostly white British, with more females than males. The authors suggested clonal diversity may have been underestimated. The whole spike protein was spanned by vaccine-associated CD4 TCRs, and dominant responses were seen in regions 160-218 and 743-854. Reportedly, close to half of the unique spike-specific TCRs recognized epitopes lying outside the regions that are mutated in the B.1.351 and B.1.1.7 variants. The 56-69-year group was small, and its depth increase did not reach significance, likely because of low power. Conclusions about previously exposed vaccinees are limited because only a handful of AZD1222 recipients were SARS-CoV-2 seropositive at baseline.

CDR1 and CDR2 are read off the germline V gene as MRHNA and SNTAGT. V is clipped by 2 bases and J by 0 bases, and the sequence between their germline boundaries is 8 bases long. The CDR3 has 15 amino acids, counting the end cysteine and phenylalanine. This entry keeps only the CDR3 DNA: 45 bases, framed from base 1. Taken with the paper, the label for time point translates to: baseline before first vaccination. Samples from vaccinated people were obtained from the UK trials COV001 and COV002, which included a single-blind randomized controlled phase 2/3 trial of AZD1222 (ChAdOx1 nCoV-19) in healthy adults. For TCRbeta chain sequencing, PBMC samples were collected from trial participants at day 0 and at day 28 after the second dose. This clone was observed a few times. It lacks a known antigen. No base quality information exists; no much larger clone differs at one position. The CDR3 regions of human TCRbeta chains were subjected to immunosequencing. Turning to the authors' computational methods: Repertoire TCRs were matched against a reference library of SARS-CoV-2-specific TCRs generated with the MIRA antigen-specificity platform. Breadth was defined as the fraction of unique TCRs that were SARS-CoV-2-associated, and depth was defined as the fraction of total T cells that were SARS-CoV-2-associated. Each spike-specific TCR was assigned to its reactive spike region and to a CD4 or CD8 class using the MIRA data. Log10-transformed breadth and depth values were compared by one-way ANOVA with Sidak's multiple comparisons tests. The immuneACCESS repertoire file appears here via TCRdb, limited to in-frame rearrangements. These files lack a portion of the clones; in checked studies, under half of the deficit traces to unresolved V genes, and the cause of the others is not known. D and trimming come from the DNA, and the V and J calls and clone size come from that table. The sample yields 95,000 to 150,000 clones; around 82% were counted once. The top ten hold approximately 6.6% of the sample.

The sample in question was peripheral blood, obtained on day 0 of AZD1222 vaccination. This clonotype originated in an adult in good health. The chain joins TRBV6-4 to TRBJ2-1; the best D guess is TRBD2, with 6 bases matching. The sequenced DNA: TGTGCCAGCAGTGACGGGGGGAACTCCTACAATGAGCAGTTCTTC. This translates into CASSDGGNSYNEQFF.